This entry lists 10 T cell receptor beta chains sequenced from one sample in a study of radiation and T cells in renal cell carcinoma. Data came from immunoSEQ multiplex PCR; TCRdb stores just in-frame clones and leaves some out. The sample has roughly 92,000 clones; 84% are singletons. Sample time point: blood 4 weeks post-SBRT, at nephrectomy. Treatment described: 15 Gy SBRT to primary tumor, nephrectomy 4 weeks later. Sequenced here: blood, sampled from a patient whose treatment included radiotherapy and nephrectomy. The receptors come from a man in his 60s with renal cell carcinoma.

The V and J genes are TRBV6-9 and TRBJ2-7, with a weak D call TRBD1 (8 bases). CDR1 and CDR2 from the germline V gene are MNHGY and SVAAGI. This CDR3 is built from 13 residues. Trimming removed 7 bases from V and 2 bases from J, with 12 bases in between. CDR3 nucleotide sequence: TGTGCCAGCACCACAGGGGGGGCCTACGAGCAGTACTTC. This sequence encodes CASTTGGAYEQYF.

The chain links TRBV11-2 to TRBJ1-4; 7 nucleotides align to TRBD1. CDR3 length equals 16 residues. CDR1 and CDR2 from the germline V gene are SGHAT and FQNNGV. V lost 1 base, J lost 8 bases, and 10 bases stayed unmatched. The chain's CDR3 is CASSLVYQADREKLFF. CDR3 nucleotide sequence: TGTGCCAGCAGCTTAGTATACCAGGCGGACAGGGAAAAACTGTTTTTT.

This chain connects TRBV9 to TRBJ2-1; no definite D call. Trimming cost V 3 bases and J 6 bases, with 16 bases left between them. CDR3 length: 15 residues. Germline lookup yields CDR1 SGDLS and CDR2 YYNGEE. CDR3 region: CASSAPARDSNEQFF. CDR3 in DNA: TGTGCCAGCAGCGCCCCAGCGCGAGACTCCAATGAGCAGTTCTTC.

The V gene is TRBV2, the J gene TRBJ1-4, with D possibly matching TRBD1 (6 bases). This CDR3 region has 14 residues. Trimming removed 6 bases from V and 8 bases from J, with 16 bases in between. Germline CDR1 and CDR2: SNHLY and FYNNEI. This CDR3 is CASRDSPFPEKLFF. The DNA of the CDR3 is TGTGCCAGCAGGGACAGTCCCTTCCCCGAAAAACTGTTTTTT.

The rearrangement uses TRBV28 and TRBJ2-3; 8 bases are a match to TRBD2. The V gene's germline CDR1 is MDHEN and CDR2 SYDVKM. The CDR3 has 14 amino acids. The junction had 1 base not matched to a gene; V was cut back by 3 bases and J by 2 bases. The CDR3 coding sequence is TGTGCCAGCAGTTTTAGCGGGGCCACAGATACGCAGTATTTT. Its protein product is CASSFSGATDTQYF.

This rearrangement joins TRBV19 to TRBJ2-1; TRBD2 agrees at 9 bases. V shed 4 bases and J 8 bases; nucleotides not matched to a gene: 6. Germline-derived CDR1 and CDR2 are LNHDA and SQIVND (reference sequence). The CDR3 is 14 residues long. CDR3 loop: CASSRREGGDEQFF. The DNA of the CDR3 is TGTGCCAGTAGTAGGCGGGAGGGCGGGGATGAGCAGTTCTTC.

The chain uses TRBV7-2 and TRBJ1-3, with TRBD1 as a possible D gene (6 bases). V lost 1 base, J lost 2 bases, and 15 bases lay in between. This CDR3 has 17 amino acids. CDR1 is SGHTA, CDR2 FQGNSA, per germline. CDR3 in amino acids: CASSLDTGIGAGNTIYF. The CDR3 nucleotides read TGTGCCAGCAGCTTAGATACAGGGATAGGAGCTGGAAACACCATATATTTT.

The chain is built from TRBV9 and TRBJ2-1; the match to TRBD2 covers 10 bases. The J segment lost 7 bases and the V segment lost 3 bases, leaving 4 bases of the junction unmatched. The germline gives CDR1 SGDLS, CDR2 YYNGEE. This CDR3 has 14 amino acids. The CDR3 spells CASSASGRWNEQFF. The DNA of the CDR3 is TGTGCCAGCAGCGCTAGCGGGAGATGGAATGAGCAGTTCTTC. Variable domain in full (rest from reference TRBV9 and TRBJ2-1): DSGVTQTPKHLITATGQRVTLRCSPRSGDLSVYWYQQSLDQGLQFLIQYYNGEERAKGNILERFSAQQFPDLHSELNLSSLELGDSALYFCASSASGRWNEQFFGPGTRLTVL.

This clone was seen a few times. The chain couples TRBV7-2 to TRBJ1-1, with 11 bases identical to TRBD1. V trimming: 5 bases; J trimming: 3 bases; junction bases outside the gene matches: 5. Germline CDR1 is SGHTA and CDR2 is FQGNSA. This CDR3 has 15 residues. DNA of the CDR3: TGTGCCAGCAGCGCGCGGACAGGGGGCGACACTGAAGCTTTCTTT. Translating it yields CASSARTGGDTEAFF.

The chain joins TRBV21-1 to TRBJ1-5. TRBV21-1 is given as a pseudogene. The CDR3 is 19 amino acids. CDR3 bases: TGTGCCAGCAGCAAAGTAGGAGAGAGAGAGGGTCGGCCTAATCAGCCCCAGCATTTT. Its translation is CASSKVGEREGRPNQPQHF.